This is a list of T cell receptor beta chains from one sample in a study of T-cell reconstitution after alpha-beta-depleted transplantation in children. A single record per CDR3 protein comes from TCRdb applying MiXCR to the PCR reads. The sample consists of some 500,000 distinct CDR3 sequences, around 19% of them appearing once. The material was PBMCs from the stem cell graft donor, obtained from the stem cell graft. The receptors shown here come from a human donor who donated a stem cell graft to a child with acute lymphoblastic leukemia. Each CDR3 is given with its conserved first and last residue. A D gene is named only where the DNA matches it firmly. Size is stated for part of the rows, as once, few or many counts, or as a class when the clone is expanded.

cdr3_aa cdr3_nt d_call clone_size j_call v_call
CASSLSPLAGGPNEQFF TGTGCCAGCAGCTTATCCCCACTAGCGGGAGGGCCGAATGAGCAGTTCTTC TRBD2 few TRBJ2-1 TRBV7-3
CASRFRVALTLNTEAFF TGCGCCAGCAGGTTCAGAGTGGCACTAACCCTGAACACTGAAGCTTTCTTT . . TRBJ1-1 TRBV5-1
CASSLSGREGQTHNEQFF TGTGCCAGCAGCTTATCTGGGCGGGAGGGCCAAACACACAATGAGCAGTTCTTC TRBD2 few TRBJ2-1 TRBV7-6
CASSLASGGDGYTF TGCGCCAGCAGCTTGGCCTCCGGTGGGGATGGCTACACCTTC . few TRBJ1-2 TRBV5-1
CASTGGAVGSSGNTIYF TGTGCCAGCACCGGAGGGGCCGTGGGGAGCTCTGGAAACACCATATATTTT . few TRBJ1-3 TRBV6-1
CASRNPGTSAGYEQYF TGCGCCAGTAGGAACCCCGGGACTAGCGCTGGCTACGAGCAGTACTTC TRBD2 . TRBJ2-7 TRBV5-1
CAGRGSGANVLTF TGCGCCGGAAGGGGTTCTGGGGCCAACGTCCTGACTTTC . . TRBJ2-6 TRBV5-1
CAISELGQYNEQFF TGTGCCATCAGTGAGTTGGGACAGTACAATGAGCAGTTCTTC TRBD1 . TRBJ2-1 TRBV10-3
CASSLALTAREQYF TGTGCCAGCAGCTTAGCGCTAACCGCGCGGGAGCAGTACTTC . . TRBJ2-7 TRBV7-9
CASGRDGNYGYTF TGTGCCAGCGGGCGGGACGGTAACTATGGCTACACCTTC . many TRBJ1-2 TRBV25-1
CASSPPSGQGREQYF TGTGCCAGCTCACCACCGAGTGGACAGGGGCGCGAGCAGTACTTC TRBD1 . TRBJ2-7 TRBV18
CASNSPFNNEQFF TGCGCCAGCAACAGCCCTTTTAACAATGAGCAGTTCTTC . . TRBJ2-1 TRBV5-1
CASGGNTGELFF TGTGCCAGCGGGGGAAACACCGGGGAGCTGTTTTTT . . TRBJ2-2 TRBV25-1
CASSARGDGELFF TGTGCCAGCAGCGCCAGGGGGGACGGGGAGCTGTTTTTT . . TRBJ2-2 TRBV7-3
CASSLDSGPMETQYF TGTGCCAGCAGTTTAGATAGCGGGCCCATGGAGACCCAGTACTTC TRBD2 few TRBJ2-5 TRBV12-3/TRBV12-4
CASSWTTPAYEQYF TGTGCCAGCAGCTGGACAACTCCCGCCTACGAGCAGTACTTC . . TRBJ2-7 TRBV5-5
CASSSPLYQETQYF TGTGCCAGCAGCTCCCCCCTGTATCAAGAGACCCAGTACTTC . once TRBJ2-5 TRBV7-8